A selection of T cell receptor beta chains follows, all from one sample in a study of T cells in localized non-small cell lung cancer. Here immunoSEQ multiplex PCR was the method, and the copy in TCRdb shows in-frame clones only, minus some. This table has approximately 57,000 clones, 86% appearing once. Sequencing used peripheral blood, obtained before any cancer treatment. These receptors were taken from a woman aged 40-70 years with stage I lung adenocarcinoma. The CDR3 runs from the conserved cysteine through the conserved F or W. Clone size is shown for a subset of rows, as once, few, many or a class of expanded clone.

V	length	J	size	CDR3
TRBV6-5	16	TRBJ2-5	-	CASSYSGRGLQETQYF
TRBV19	13	TRBJ2-2	-	CASSIQITGELFF
TRBV19	15	TRBJ1-6	-	CASSIQGVGNSPLHF
TRBV20-1	11	TRBJ1-1	-	CSARRNTEAFF
TRBV2	11	TRBJ2-3	-	CASTTGNTQYF
TRBV6-6	14	TRBJ2-7	-	CASSRTSSSYEQYF
TRBV6-1	15	TRBJ1-2	once	CASYYWTGANYGYTF
TRBV7-8	16	TRBJ2-4	-	CASSSPGETTKNIQYF
TRBV6-6	11	TRBJ2-7	once	CASSYRGEQYF
TRBV5-6	15	TRBJ1-2	few	CASSPLNRPNYGYTF
TRBV2	13	TRBJ1-4	few	CASTGVPNEKLFF
TRBV30	15	TRBJ1-1	once	CAWSLTGAMWREAFF
TRBV7-9	13	TRBJ1-1	-	CASSPAGDTEAFF
TRBV6-1	14	TRBJ1-6	-	CASRRQGSDSPLHF
TRBV5-1	15	TRBJ2-2	-	CASSARLAGTGELFF
TRBV11-1	12	TRBJ2-7	-	CASSLVRYEQYF
TRBV6-6	14	TRBJ2-3	-	CASSQIWLTDTQYF
TRBV18	14	TRBJ2-3	-	CASSPTGSTDTQYF
TRBV10-3	16	TRBJ1-1	-	CAITERSVTMNTEAFF
TRBV9	18	TRBJ2-3	-	CASSEGTSGSTRTDTQYF
TRBV9	12	TRBJ2-7	-	CASSPFTGEQYF
TRBV6-1	15	TRBJ2-7	-	CASSIRTSGGSEQYF
TRBV19	15	TRBJ1-1	once	CASSMGTRRPTEAFF
TRBV7-2	12	TRBJ2-1	-	CASSSPRQEQFF
TRBV6-6	14	TRBJ2-7	-	CASKPRELVGEQYF
TRBV27	15	TRBJ1-5	-	CASSPGQGEGQPQHF
TRBV5-6	14	TRBJ1-2	few	CASSPPRGIGDYTF
TRBV15	14	TRBJ1-2	-	CATSRAGTAYGYTF
TRBV18	11	TRBJ1-1	-	CASSPPGQAFF
TRBV15	15	TRBJ2-7	-	CATSRVGQGLVEQYF
TRBV30	17	TRBJ1-6	-	CAWSVKGSDWYHSPLHF
TRBV6-5	14	TRBJ2-7	-	CASSPGRNPNEQYF
TRBV7-9	16	TRBJ1-4	-	CASSAPGRATNEKLFF
TRBV9	18	TRBJ2-2	-	CASSWMPGGGSNTGELFF
TRBV6-4	16	TRBJ2-2	medium-sized	CASSDSRQGNTGELFF
TRBV30	15	TRBJ1-1	once	CAWSAKFPLNTEAFF
TRBV7-9	11	TRBJ1-4	-	CASSSGEKLFF
TRBV19	14	TRBJ2-3	-	CASSSSGGYGTQYF
TRBV6-5	12	TRBJ1-3	-	CASWDGGNTIYF
TRBV6-6	14	TRBJ1-2	-	CASSSRGGDYGYTF
TRBV19	16	TRBJ2-1	-	CASTLAGGTAMREQFF
TRBV5-5	12	TRBJ1-2	-	CASSFLGYGYTF
TRBV9	14	TRBJ1-2	-	CASSSDIYNYGYTF
TRBV7-2	15	TRBJ2-7	-	CASSSSRSRSYEQYF
TRBV19	11	TRBJ2-5	-	CAGEWGETQYF
TRBV14	15	TRBJ1-4	-	CASSQRTGLNEKLFF
TRBV6-5	14	TRBJ2-3	-	CASSIQGASDTQYF
TRBV5-1	18	TRBJ2-1	-	CASSSGLAGAPSYNEQFF
TRBV9	14	TRBJ1-1	-	CASSVREGVSEAFF
TRBV7-2	14	TRBJ1-6	once	CASSLTGRNSPLHF
TRBV15	17	TRBJ1-3	once	CATSREIRDFSGNTIYF
TRBV9	17	TRBJ1-4	-	CASSVGTGLPAYEKLFF
TRBV28	10	TRBJ1-1	-	CASGGTEAFF
TRBV30	16	TRBJ1-2	-	CAWSVPTGGRNYGYTF